A single sample is the source of the 9 T cell receptor beta chains below, sequenced in a study of breast tumors, draining lymph nodes, adjacent tissues. One entry per CDR3 protein, called by TCRdb with MiXCR from the multiplex PCR reads. The table lists about 22,000 distinct CDR3 sequences, about 54% of them singletons. The source material was breast tumor tissue. The receptor set was obtained from a female donor with breast cancer. Some clones in this sample may be carry-over from other donors' samples.

This clonotype was picked up one time. This sequence joins TRBV4-3 and TRBJ2-3; TRBD2 agrees at 9 bases. Trimming at V came to 0 bases and at J to 4 bases, leaving 2 bases not matched to a gene. The CDR3 runs 15 residues. Germline CDR1 and CDR2: LGHNA and YSLEER. In nucleotides, the CDR3 is TGCGCCAGCAGCCAAGATACTAGCGGGCCAGATACGCAGTATTTT. Encoded protein: CASSQDTSGPDTQYF.

The genes are TRBV5-1 and TRBJ2-7; the match to TRBD1 covers 7 bases. The germline gives CDR1 SGHRS, CDR2 YFSETQ. The trim removed 2 bases at V and 4 bases at J, leaving 6 bases unmatched. There are 14 residues in the CDR3. The CDR3 bases are TGCGCCAGCAGCTTCGGCACAGGGGCTTACGAGCAGTACTTC. This sequence encodes CASSFGTGAYEQYF.

This clonotype was recorded many times. V gene TRBV13 combines with J gene TRBJ2-7; 8 nucleotides match TRBD1. The CDR3 runs to 15 residues. The V and J ends lost 5 bases and 0 bases, in that order; junction bases with no gene match: 6. Germline CDR1 PRHDT, CDR2 FYEKMQ (reference sequence). The CDR3 here is CASSERQGSSYEQYF. The CDR3 bases are TGTGCCAGCAGCGAAAGACAGGGGAGCTCCTACGAGCAGTACTTC.

Points on this clonotype: In this CDR3 the conserved last residue, phenylalanine or tryptophan, is missing, so a read error is likely. The gene calls are TRBV28 and TRBJ2-7, with TRBD2 identical over 11 bases. CDR1 and CDR2 (germline): MDHEN, SYDVKM. This CDR3 is built from 14 residues. CDR3 protein: CASRGTSGPYGQYY. The CDR3 nucleotides are TGTGCCAGCAGGGGGACTAGCGGCCCCTACGGGCAGTACTAC.

This clonotype showed up many times. The V and J genes are TRBV6-5 and TRBJ2-5; 9 bases align to TRBD2. Germline V gene data show CDR1 as MNHEY and CDR2 as SVGAGI. The V segment lost 5 bases and the J segment 0 bases; nucleotides outside the gene matches: 7. The CDR3 is 16 amino acids. The CDR3 loop reads CASSALAGLNQETQYF. The DNA of the CDR3 is TGTGCCAGCAGTGCACTAGCGGGCCTAAACCAAGAGACCCAGTACTTC.

This sequence joins TRBV25-1 and TRBJ1-6, with a tentative D call TRBD1 (5 bases). Germline V gene sequence: CDR1 MGHDK, CDR2 SYGVNS. This CDR3 contains 16 residues. V was cut by 3 bases and J by 7 bases, with 16 bases left in between. DNA for the CDR3: TGTGCCAGCAGTGACGGGACGGACTTAGGGAATTCACCCCTCCACTTT. Its protein is CASSDGTDLGNSPLHF.

The chain carries TRBV19 and TRBJ1-6; a possible D gene is TRBD1 (6 bases). The V gene's germline CDR1 is LNHDA and CDR2 SQIVND (reference sequence). There are 14 residues in the CDR3. The V gene lost 4 bases and the J gene lost 5 bases, with 9 bases spanning the gap. The CDR3 sequence: CASSTYRDNSPLHF. The CDR3 nucleotides read TGTGCCAGTAGTACCTACAGGGATAATTCACCCCTCCACTTT.

As to this clonotype: The conserved closing phenylalanine or tryptophan is absent in this CDR3, likely reflecting a read error. V gene TRBV7-3 combines with J gene TRBJ2-5; the match to TRBD2 covers 9 bases. Germline values: CDR1 SGHTA, CDR2 FQGTGA. The CDR3 totals 14 residues. The CDR3 reads CASGFSGRGETQYL. CDR3 bases: TGTGCCAGCGGCTTTAGCGGGAGAGGAGAGACCCAGTACCTC.

This clonotype is categorized as medium-sized. The chain combines TRBV20-1 with TRBJ2-7, with 8 nucleotides matching TRBD1. V trimming: 6 bases; J trimming: 3 bases; junction bases outside the gene matches: 13. CDR1 is DFQATT and CDR2 is SNEGSKA in the germline V gene (reference sequence). The CDR3 loop spans 15 amino acids. In nucleotides, the CDR3 is TGCAGTGCCGAACCGACAGGGGACATATACTACGAGCAGTACTTC. Translated, it gives CSAEPTGDIYYEQYF.